The 31 T cell receptor beta chains below all came from one sample that was sequenced in a study of cytomegalovirus exposure and HLA in healthy donors. The PCR used 60 Vbeta and 13 Jbeta primers. Here immunoSEQ multiplex PCR was the method, and the copy in TCRdb shows in-frame clones only, minus some. The data contain 200,000 or so clones, around 79% of them seen just once; the ten biggest clones take up 0.35% to 0.5%. Sequencing was carried out using PBMCs. The receptors originated from a male donor in good health and CMV-seropositive.

In its sample, this clone was seen a few times. The V gene is TRBV19, the J gene TRBJ2-1; 14 positions match TRBD2. Trimming cost V 5 bases and J 8 bases; bases outside gene matches: 11. CDR1 and CDR2 (germline): LNHDA, SQIVND (reference sequence). The CDR3 has 17 amino acids. CDR3 nucleotide sequence: TGTGCCAGTAGTCCTCCGGGGACTAGCGGGAGAGGGGATGAGCAGTTCTTC. Its protein product is CASSPPGTSGRGDEQFF.

In its sample, this clone was seen a few times. The CDR3 region is CASTPVSGLNTGELFF. For the CDR3, the DNA is TGTGCCAGCACCCCCGTTTCAGGATTGAACACCGGGGAGCTGTTTTTT. The chain combines TRBV7-6 with TRBJ2-2, with no clear D. CDR3 size: 16 residues. Germline CDR1 SGHVS, CDR2 FNYEAQ. The ends were cut back, 7 bases at V and 1 base at J, with 16 bases in the middle.

The chain carries TRBV19 and TRBJ1-6, with 10 bases that match TRBD1. Germline V gene data show CDR1 as LNHDA and CDR2 as SQIVND (reference sequence). The V and J ends lost 8 bases and 9 bases, in that order; junction bases with no gene match: 13. The CDR3 contains 16 residues. As DNA, the CDR3 is TGTGCCAGTGGGGGTACGGGACAGGGGAAGTCTTCACCCCTCCACTTT. Its translation is CASGGTGQGKSSPLHF. The whole variable domain, remainder taken from reference TRBV19 and TRBJ1-6, is DGGITQSPKYLFRKEGQNVTLSCEQNLNHDAMYWYRQDPGQGLRLIYYSQIVNDFQKGDIAEGYSVSREKKESFPLTVTSAQKNPTAFYLCASGGTGQGKSSPLHFGNGTRLTVT.

The V call is TRBV18, the J call TRBJ2-1; 9 nucleotides match TRBD2. J was trimmed by 3 bases and V by 3 bases; bases with no gene match: 6. In germline, CDR1 is KGHSH, CDR2 LQKENI. This CDR3 contains 16 residues. The chain's CDR3 is CASSPLSGSLYNEQFF. The CDR3, as DNA: TGTGCCAGCTCACCCCTTAGCGGGAGCCTCTACAATGAGCAGTTCTTC.

Only one count was recorded for this clone. The rearrangement links TRBV18 to TRBJ2-5; 14 bases line up with TRBD2. The assigned J gene may be wrong: the sequence end matches TRBJ2-7 better. CDR3 length: 16 amino acids. CDR1 is KGHSH and CDR2 is LQKENI in the germline V gene. The CDR3 is CASSQTSGGAAGEQYF. DNA of the CDR3: TGTGCCAGCTCACAGACTAGCGGGGGGGCCGCTGGCGAGCAGTACTTC.

About this clone itself: The identical CDR3 is also encoded by other nucleotide sequences in the sample. The chain joins TRBV6-4 to TRBJ1-2, with D perhaps TRBD1 (5 bases). The germline V and J ends were trimmed by 4 bases and 5 bases, with 23 bases remaining between them. The length of the CDR3 is 17 residues. Germline V lookup: CDR1 MRHNA, CDR2 SNTAGT. CDR3 sequence: CASSALRGGDFVYGYTF. The DNA for the CDR3 is TGTGCCAGCAGTGCTCTCCGGGGGGGGGACTTTGTATATGGCTACACCTTC.

The chain uses TRBV7-2 and TRBJ1-1, with TRBD1 as a possible D gene (6 bases). The CDR3 totals 13 residues. The V and J ends lost 0 bases and 12 bases respectively, with 14 bases between them. Germline assignment: CDR1 SGHTA and CDR2 FQGNSA. In DNA form, the CDR3 reads TGTGCCAGCAGCTTAGCCGGGGGGCTGACGTCTTTCTTT. Encoded protein: CASSLAGGLTSFF.

The rearrangement links TRBV7-9 to TRBJ1-2; D call uncertain. CDR1 and CDR2 from the germline V gene are SEHNR and FQNEAQ (reference sequence). This CDR3 has 13 residues. V lost 3 bases, J lost 8 bases, and 13 bases lay in between. The chain's CDR3 is CASSLSEGGGYTF. In nucleotides, the CDR3 is TGTGCCAGCAGCTTGTCGGAGGGTGGAGGCTACACCTTC.

The chain links TRBV19 to TRBJ2-4, with 8 bases aligning to TRBD1. J lost 10 bases, V lost 0 bases, and 5 bases had no gene match. This CDR3 is built from 14 residues. The germline V gene has CDR1 LNHDA and CDR2 SQIVND (reference sequence). CDR3 protein: CASSIEARGLIQYF. CDR3 in DNA: TGTGCCAGTAGTATAGAAGCCAGGGGGCTGATTCAGTACTTC.

This rearrangement joins TRBV14 to TRBJ1-6, with D possibly matching TRBD1 (5 bases). The germline V gene has CDR1 SGHDN and CDR2 FVKESK. The CDR3 is 14 amino acids. Trimming took 0 bases from V and 6 from J, leaving 6 bases between them. The CDR3: CASSQETANSPLHF. For the CDR3, the DNA is TGTGCCAGCAGCCAAGAGACAGCTAATTCACCCCTCCACTTT. The full variable domain, rest sourced from reference TRBV14 and TRBJ1-6, is EAGVTQFPSHSVIEKGQTVTLRCDPISGHDNLYWYRRVMGKEIKFLLHFVKESKQDESGMPNNRFLAERTGGTYSTLKVQPAELEDSGVYFCASSQETANSPLHFGNGTRLTVT.

The chain joins TRBV28 to TRBJ2-5; TRBD2 matches at 7 bases. The DNA end lines up better with TRBJ2-7; the J call may be wrong. The CDR3 loop spans 15 amino acids. Germline V gene data show CDR1 as MDHEN and CDR2 as SYDVKM. CDR3 amino acids: CASSLRASGDYEQYF. CDR3 in DNA: TGTGCCAGCAGTTTAAGGGCGAGCGGGGACTACGAGCAGTACTTC.

The V gene is TRBV7-2, the J gene TRBJ1-5; tentatively, D is TRBD1 (5 bases). Trimming took off 5 bases at V and 10 bases at J, with 18 bases between the two ends. The CDR3 covers 14 residues. Germline loops: CDR1 SGHTA, CDR2 FQGNSA. The DNA of the CDR3 is TGTGCCAGCAGCAAAGACAGCGCACCAACTCCCCAGCATTTT. Residues: CASSKDSAPTPQHF.

The chain employs TRBV28 and TRBJ2-5; 9 nucleotides match TRBD2. Germline V gene sequence: CDR1 MDHEN, CDR2 SYDVKM. Trimming removed 6 bases from V and 2 bases from J; junction bases left unmatched: 4. The CDR3 runs 14 residues. This CDR3 reads CASRGTSPQETQYF. CDR3 DNA sequence: TGTGCCAGCAGGGGGACTAGCCCACAAGAGACCCAGTACTTC.

The V and J genes are TRBV9 and TRBJ2-2, with D maybe TRBD2 (6 bases). The CDR3 has 15 residues. V lost 0 bases and J 7 bases, leaving 13 bases between the germline ends. Per the germline V gene, CDR1 is SGDLS and CDR2 is YYNGEE. The CDR3 reads CASSVGGTGFGELFF. The CDR3 DNA is TGTGCCAGCAGCGTAGGGGGGACTGGTTTCGGGGAGCTGTTTTTT.

CDR3 sequence (DNA): TGTGCCAGCAGTCAATTTGGGTATGCCGGGACAGTATTATACGAGCAGTACTTC. Its protein is CASSQFGYAGTVLYEQYF. The V call is TRBV27, the J call TRBJ2-7; 7 bases align to TRBD1. The CDR3 spans 18 residues. Trimming cost V 5 bases and J 4 bases; bases outside gene matches: 20. CDR1 and CDR2 from the germline V gene are MNHEY and SMNVEV (reference sequence).

On this clone: The identical CDR3 is also encoded by other nucleotide sequences in the sample. The chain carries TRBV7-3 and TRBJ1-2; 7 bases fit TRBD1. Germline V lookup: CDR1 SGHTA, CDR2 FQGTGA. V was clipped by 1 base and J by 7 bases; unmatched bases: 3. The CDR3 covers 13 residues. CDR3 region: CASSLRQGGGYTF. DNA of the CDR3: TGTGCCAGCAGCTTAAGGCAGGGGGGTGGCTACACCTTC.

The chain carries TRBV4-2 and TRBJ2-1; 11 nucleotides match TRBD2. V was pared by 3 bases and J by 2 bases, with 9 bases of the junction left unmatched. The CDR3 covers 18 residues. Germline CDR1 is LGHNA and CDR2 is YNFKEQ. CDR3 DNA: TGTGCCAGCAGCCACGGGACTAGCGGTGCGATTACCTACAATGAGCAGTTCTTC. Protein: CASSHGTSGAITYNEQFF.

The V gene is TRBV5-1, the J gene TRBJ2-7, with D possibly matching TRBD2 (5 bases). Germline V CDR1 and CDR2: SGHRS, YFSETQ. The ends were cut back, 3 bases at V and 6 bases at J, with 16 bases in the middle. The CDR3 has 14 residues. The CDR3 DNA reads as TGCGCCAGCAGCTCAAACACGGTCGGAGGCGAGCAGTACTTC. Its protein is CASSSNTVGGEQYF.

V is TRBV5-1 and J is TRBJ1-2; TRBD1 aligns across 7 bases. This CDR3 is 15 amino acids long. The V and J ends lost 0 bases and 6 bases, in that order; junction bases with no gene match: 8. From germline, CDR1 is SGHRS and CDR2 YFSETQ. The CDR3 DNA reads as TGCGCCAGCAGCTTGGGCACAGGGGAAATGAATGGCTACACCTTC. It specifies CASSLGTGEMNGYTF.

The rearrangement uses TRBV19 and TRBJ2-7; D unclear. Germline V gives CDR1 LNHDA, CDR2 SQIVND (reference sequence). CDR3 size: 11 residues. V was shortened by 5 bases and J by 3 bases, with 5 bases between the two germline ends. CDR3 coding DNA: TGTGCCAGTAGTTTCGGCTACGAGCAGTACTTC. Its translation: CASSFGYEQYF. Combining the CDR3 with reference TRBV19 and TRBJ2-7 gives the whole variable domain DGGITQSPKYLFRKEGQNVTLSCEQNLNHDAMYWYRQDPGQGLRLIYYSQIVNDFQKGDIAEGYSVSREKKESFPLTVTSAQKNPTAFYLCASSFGYEQYFGPGTRLTVT.

The rearrangement joins TRBV7-3 to TRBJ1-5; D gene ambiguous. CDR3 length equals 14 residues. CDR1 and CDR2 (germline): SGHTA, FQGTGA. V lost 5 bases and J lost 7, with 15 bases in between. DNA of the CDR3: TGTGCCAGCAGCCCTGAGGGCTTGCTGCAGCCCCAGCATTTT. Its translation: CASSPEGLLQPQHF.

This chain connects TRBV5-1 to TRBJ2-2, with unresolved D. The germline V gene encodes CDR1 SGHRS and CDR2 YFSETQ. Trimming stripped 1 base from V and 4 bases from J, with 8 bases between. The CDR3 consists of 14 residues. The DNA for the CDR3 is TGCGCCAGCAGCTTGAACCCTAGCACCGGGGAGCTGTTTTTT. This gives the protein CASSLNPSTGELFF.

The chain employs TRBV6-1 and TRBJ1-3, with a tentative D call TRBD1 (5 bases). In germline, CDR1 is MNHNS, CDR2 SASEGT. V lost 8 bases, J lost 0 bases, and 11 bases lay in between. There are 14 residues in the CDR3. The DNA of the CDR3 is TGTGCCAGCGGCCGGGGGAGCTCTGGAAACACCATATATTTT. It yields the protein CASGRGSSGNTIYF.

V gene TRBV19 combines with J gene TRBJ2-2; 9 nucleotides agree with TRBD2. CDR3 length: 19 amino acids. Germline CDR1 LNHDA, CDR2 SQIVND (reference sequence). V shed 1 base, J shed 4 bases, and the junction held 13 bases outside the gene matches. The CDR3: CASSIAGALAGAGTGELFF. The DNA for the CDR3 is TGTGCCAGTAGTATAGCGGGGGCCTTAGCGGGAGCGGGCACCGGGGAGCTGTTTTTT.

The rearrangement uses TRBV2 and TRBJ1-5; D is possibly TRBD1 (5 bases). The CDR3 runs 13 residues. The V gene's germline CDR1 is SNHLY and CDR2 FYNNEI. The V end lost 11 bases, the J end lost 6 bases, and 17 bases lay between the germline ends. The CDR3 DNA follows: TGTGCCGCGGGGGGGGAGGGCACTCAGCCCCAGCATTTT. Protein sequence: CAAGGEGTQPQHF.

A remark on this clone: At one end, the junction sequence differs from germline, possibly due to a read error. The chain has TRBV5-8 and TRBJ2-5, with 8 bases matching TRBD1. The J call may be incorrect, as the DNA end agrees better with TRBJ2-7. In germline, CDR1 is SGHTS, CDR2 YDEGEE. The CDR3 spans 14 residues. The CDR3 loop reads CASSLDREQNEQYF. In DNA form, the CDR3 reads TGTGCCAGCAGTTTGGACAGGGAGCAAAACGAGCAGTACTTC.

The V and J genes are TRBV5-6 and TRBJ2-3, with 10 positions matching TRBD2. The trim removed 4 bases at V and 6 bases at J, leaving 5 bases unmatched. The germline V gene has CDR1 SGHDT and CDR2 YYEEEE. This CDR3 is 14 amino acids long. The CDR3 DNA sequence: TGTGCCAGCAGCGGGGGACTAGCGAGCGATACGCAGTATTTT. Translated, it gives CASSGGLASDTQYF.

The chain recombines TRBV5-4 with TRBJ1-6; D might be TRBD1 (6 bases). The CDR3 is 16 residues long. Germline assignment: CDR1 SGHNT and CDR2 YYREEE (reference sequence). Trimming pared 0 bases from V and 13 bases from J, leaving 20 bases between. The DNA for the CDR3 is TGTGCCAGCAGCTTGGACACCGGGACATGGGAGATGCCCCTCCACTTT. Translating gives CASSLDTGTWEMPLHF. Using reference TRBV5-4 and TRBJ1-6 for the parts outside the CDR3, the full variable domain is ETGVTQSPTHLIKTRGQQVTLRCSSQSGHNTVSWYQQALGQGPQFIFQYYREEENGRGNFPPRFSGLQFPNYSSELNVNALELDDSALYLCASSLDTGTWEMPLHFGNGTRLTVT.

The chain employs TRBV18 and TRBJ2-1; 7 bases are a match to TRBD1. Germline lookup yields CDR1 KGHSH and CDR2 LQKENI. The CDR3 is 16 amino acids. With V trimmed by 6 bases and J by 9 bases, 17 bases remained unmatched. The CDR3 protein is CASSLPGQSTVGEQFF. CDR3 sequence (DNA): TGTGCCAGCTCCCTCCCGGGACAGTCCACGGTTGGTGAGCAGTTCTTC.

The chain's CDR3 is CASSRGTAEKLFF. In DNA form, the CDR3 reads TGCGCCAGCAGCCGGGGGACGGCTGAAAAACTGTTTTTT. V is TRBV5-1 and J is TRBJ1-4; possible D gene TRBD1, 5 bases. Trimming removed 4 bases from V and 7 bases from J, with 11 bases in between. The CDR3 runs to 13 residues. Germline V gene lookup returns CDR1 SGHRS and CDR2 YFSETQ.

CDR3: CASSLYGDSTYEQYF. The DNA of the CDR3 is TGTGCCAGCAGCCTCTACGGGGACTCCACCTACGAGCAGTACTTC. The chain employs TRBV9 and TRBJ2-7; possible D gene TRBD2, 6 bases. V was shortened by 4 bases and J by 2 bases, with 16 bases between the two germline ends. Germline V gene sequence: CDR1 SGDLS, CDR2 YYNGEE. The CDR3 is 15 amino acids.